These 5 T cell receptor beta chains were sequenced from one sample in a study of T-cell reconstitution after alpha-beta-depleted transplantation in children. Researchers prepared the TCRbeta library using unique molecular identifiers, the study reports. TCRdb re-derived calls from the PCR reads in MiXCR, one entry per CDR3 protein. The table has about 490,000 distinct CDR3 sequences, roughly 10% seen once; the top ten hold roughly 2%. Material: PBMCs, obtained before TCRalphabeta/CD19-depleted stem cell transplant. The receptors shown here come from a child aged 2-9 years with inherited bone marrow failure, due to receive a stem cell transplant.

Ten or more counts support this clonotype. The chain has TRBV7-2 and TRBJ2-4; no definite D call. The CDR3 totals 16 residues. Per the germline V gene, CDR1 is SGHTA and CDR2 is FQGNSA. Trimming removed 5 bases from V and 2 bases from J, with 16 bases in between. This chain's CDR3 is CASSRQAGTTKNIQYF. DNA of the CDR3: TGTGCCAGCAGCCGGCAGGCAGGAACGACCAAAAACATTCAGTACTTC.

The chain links TRBV27 to TRBJ2-1, with a possible D match to TRBD2 (6 bases). Germline loops: CDR1 MNHEY, CDR2 SMNVEV (reference sequence). The CDR3 length is 16 residues. Trimming took off 3 bases at V and 1 base at J, with 13 bases between the two ends. The CDR3 here is CASSFVAAGSYNEQFF. Here the CDR3 DNA reads TGTGCCAGCAGTTTCGTAGCTGCGGGATCCTACAATGAGCAGTTCTTC.

On this clonotype: A much larger clone lies one base from this, so it may be a read error. The chain uses TRBV4-1 and TRBJ2-1, with 7 bases fitting TRBD2. The CDR3 runs to 13 residues. Trimming at V came to 6 bases and at J to 15 bases, leaving 14 bases not matched to a gene. CDR1 is MGHRA and CDR2 is YSYEKL in the germline V gene. The CDR3 is CASSPKLRELRFF. In DNA form, the CDR3 reads TGCGCCAGCAGTCCCAAATTGCGGGAGTTACGGTTCTTC.

This clonotype showed up many times. The rearrangement uses TRBV7-9 and TRBJ2-2; unclear D gene. V shed 4 bases and J shed 3 bases, with 9 bases lying between them. Germline CDR1 SEHNR, CDR2 FQNEAQ (reference sequence). The CDR3 spans 14 residues. The CDR3 coding sequence is TGTGCCAGCAGCTCCTGGACGGACACCGGGGAGCTGTTTTTT. It encodes CASSSWTDTGELFF. Full variable domain (rest looked up from reference TRBV7-9 and TRBJ2-2): DTGVSQNPRHKITKRGQNVTFRCDPISEHNRLYWYRQTLGQGPEFLTYFQNEAQLEKSRLLSDRFSAERPKGSFSTLEIQRTEQGDSAMYLCASSSWTDTGELFFGEGSRLTVL.

On this clonotype: This may come from a read error, since a much larger clone is one base off. The chain employs TRBV7-6 and TRBJ1-3; D remains ambiguous. Germline CDR1 is SGHVS and CDR2 is FNYEAQ. V shed 5 bases and J shed 3 bases, with 14 bases lying between them. The CDR3 has 15 amino acids. The DNA of the CDR3 is TGTGCCAGCAGCGTAAACCTAGGGTTTGGAAACACCATATATTTT. As protein: CASSVNLGFGNTIYF.